The next 14 T cell receptor beta chains were all read from a single sample in a study of T cells in Graves' hyperthyroidism and ophthalmopathy. RNA transcripts provided the source from which TCR beta CDR3 regions were amplified. During a first-round RT-PCR of the TCR CDR3, the HTBI primer set was used. TCRdb reanalysed the multiplex PCR reads using MiXCR and keeps one entry per CDR3 protein. Of around 99,000 distinct CDR3 sequences in the sample, roughly 15% were seen once. The sample was blood. All receptors come from a woman in her fifties or sixties with Graves' hyperthyroidism.

The chain combines TRBV20-1 with TRBJ2-3; 9 bases line up with TRBD2. V shed 6 bases, J shed 6 bases, and the junction held 13 bases outside the gene matches. The CDR3 totals 15 residues. The germline gives CDR1 DFQATT, CDR2 SNEGSKA (reference sequence). In DNA, the CDR3 is TGCAGTGCCCCCGGGACCGGGACTAGCTCTGATACGCAGTATTTT. The encoded protein is CSAPGTGTSSDTQYF.

This clonotype has at least ten counts. The chain recombines TRBV5-1 with TRBJ2-1; D possibly corresponds to TRBD2 (7 bases). The CDR3 is made up of 15 amino acids. Trimming removed 3 bases at V and 8 bases at J, with 18 bases between. Per germline, CDR1 SGHRS and CDR2 YFSETQ. The CDR3 DNA is TGCGCCAGCAGCTGGGGGACCGGCGGGGGCGATGAGCAGTTCTTC. Translation gives CASSWGTGGGDEQFF.

This clonotype was counted a few times. The junction does not match germline at one end; this may be a read error. V and J are TRBV2 and TRBJ2-1; D possibly corresponds to TRBD1 (5 bases). CDR1 is SNHLY, CDR2 FYNNEI, per germline. The CDR3 consists of 13 residues. The CDR3 here is CASSDDSTNEQLF. CDR3 DNA: TGTGCCAGCAGTGATGACAGCACCAATGAGCAGCTCTTC.

This clonotype was counted many times. The genes are TRBV5-1 and TRBJ1-1, with unresolved D. V was clipped by 0 bases and J by 0 bases, with 3 bases between them. Germline assignment: CDR1 SGHRS and CDR2 YFSETQ. The CDR3 runs to 13 residues. Here the CDR3 reads CASSLDVNTEAFF. CDR3 nucleotides: TGCGCCAGCAGCTTGGACGTGAACACTGAAGCTTTCTTT.

This clonotype was detected ten times or more. V and J are TRBV9 and TRBJ2-2; either TRBD1 or TRBD2 may supply D (6 bases each). This CDR3 region has 17 residues. Germline values: CDR1 SGDLS, CDR2 YYNGEE. V lost 4 bases, J lost 4 bases, and 20 bases lay in between. The CDR3 region has the DNA TGTGCCAGCAGCCACGTTGTGGCAGGGGACTTCACCGGGGAGCTGTTTTTT. Translated: CASSHVVAGDFTGELFF.

This clonotype has ten or more counts. This chain connects TRBV7-2 to TRBJ2-1; D ambiguous. Germline V gives CDR1 SGHTA, CDR2 FQGNSA. This CDR3 comprises 12 residues. V was shortened by 1 base and J by 11 bases, with 9 bases between the two germline ends. The CDR3 sequence: CASSLGAGQQFF. CDR3 nucleotides: TGTGCCAGCAGCTTAGGAGCTGGGCAGCAGTTCTTC.

This clonotype showed up many times. The chain couples TRBV5-5 to TRBJ1-6, with 7 nucleotides matching TRBD1. This CDR3 has 15 residues. Germline V gives CDR1 SGHKS, CDR2 YYEKEE (reference sequence). J lost 8 bases, V lost 3 bases, and 8 bases had no gene match. This chain's CDR3 is CASSSTGLGDSPLHF. CDR3 DNA: TGTGCCAGCAGCTCGACAGGGCTTGGGGATTCACCCCTCCACTTT.

The chain has TRBV5-6 and TRBJ1-1, with a tentative D call TRBD1 (5 bases). The germline V gene has CDR1 SGHDT and CDR2 YYEEEE. CDR3 length equals 15 residues. Trimming took 1 base from V and 7 from J, leaving 17 bases between them. The CDR3 coding sequence is TGTGCCAGCAGCTTGTTTCCACAGGCCCACCTTGAAGCTTTCTTT. As protein: CASSLFPQAHLEAFF.

This clonotype was counted many times. The rearrangement links TRBV4-1 to TRBJ1-2, with 7 bases that match TRBD1. Per germline, CDR1 MGHRA and CDR2 YSYEKL. J was trimmed by 2 bases and V by 3 bases; bases with no gene match: 9. The CDR3 is 16 residues long. CDR3 in DNA: TGCGCCAGCAGCCAGCCCAGGGCAGGGGGGAACTATGGCTACACCTTC. This sequence encodes CASSQPRAGGNYGYTF.

This clonotype was observed many times. The chain has TRBV20-1 and TRBJ2-7; the D is unclear. Trimming left V 3 bases short and J 2 bases short, with 5 bases between. The CDR3 sequence is 11 residues long. Germline V gene data show CDR1 as DFQATT and CDR2 as SNEGSKA (reference sequence). The CDR3 spells CSASMAYEQYF. CDR3 coding DNA: TGCAGTGCTAGCATGGCCTACGAGCAGTACTTC.

This clonotype was counted a few times. The chain recombines TRBV20-1 with TRBJ2-7; TRBD2 agrees at 7 bases. Germline CDR1 reads DFQATT; CDR2 reads SNEGSKA (reference sequence). With V trimmed by 5 bases and J by 6 bases, 7 bases remained unmatched. The CDR3 sequence is 12 residues long. DNA for the CDR3: TGCAGTGCTGGGGGGGGTCCGGGCGAGCAGTACGTC. As protein: CSAGGGPGEQYV.

This clonotype was found many times. The CDR3 reads CAMKRYSIYTDTQYF. CDR3 coding DNA: TGTGCCATGAAACGCTATTCGATCTACACAGATACGCAGTATTTT. The chain couples TRBV7-2 to TRBJ2-3; D remains ambiguous. The CDR3 loop spans 15 amino acids. Germline-derived CDR1 and CDR2 are SGHTA and FQGNSA. The V end lost 10 bases, the J end lost 2 bases, and 19 bases lay between the germline ends.

This clonotype was picked up many times. The rearrangement links TRBV29-1 to TRBJ1-2; 7 bases fit TRBD1. CDR1 and CDR2 (germline): SQVTM, ANQGSEA. There are 12 residues in the CDR3. Germline trimming cut 5 bases from V and 7 bases from J; bases unmatched to any gene: 7. The CDR3 coding sequence is TGCAGCGTTCGATGGACAGGTCTTGGCTACACCTTC. Translating gives CSVRWTGLGYTF.

The CDR3: CSARVGTGNLAYEQYF. DNA for the CDR3: TGCAGTGCTAGAGTAGGGACAGGAAACCTCGCCTACGAGCAGTACTTC. V usage is TRBV20-1 and J usage is TRBJ2-7; 8 bases fit TRBD1. CDR1 DFQATT and CDR2 SNEGSKA come from the germline V gene (reference sequence). This CDR3 spans 16 amino acids. V lost 1 base to trimming and J lost 2 bases; unmatched junction nucleotides: 10.